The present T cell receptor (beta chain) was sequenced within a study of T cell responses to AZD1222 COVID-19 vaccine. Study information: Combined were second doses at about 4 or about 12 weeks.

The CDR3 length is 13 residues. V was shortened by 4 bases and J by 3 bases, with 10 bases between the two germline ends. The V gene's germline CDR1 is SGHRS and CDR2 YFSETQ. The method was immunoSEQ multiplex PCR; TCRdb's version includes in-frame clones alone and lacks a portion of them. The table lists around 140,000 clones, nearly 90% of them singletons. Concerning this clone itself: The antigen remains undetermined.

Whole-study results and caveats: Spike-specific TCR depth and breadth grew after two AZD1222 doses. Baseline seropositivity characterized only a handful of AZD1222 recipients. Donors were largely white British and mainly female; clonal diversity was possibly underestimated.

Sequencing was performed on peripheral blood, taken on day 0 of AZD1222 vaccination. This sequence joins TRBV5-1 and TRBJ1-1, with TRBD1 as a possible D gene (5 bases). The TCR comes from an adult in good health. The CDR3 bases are TGCGCCAGCAGCACGTCAGGGTACACTGAAGCTTTCTTT. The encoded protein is CASSTSGYTEAFF. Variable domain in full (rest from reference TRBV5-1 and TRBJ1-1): KAGVTQTPRYLIKTRGQQVTLSCSPISGHRSVSWYQQTPGQGLQFLFEYFSETQRNKGNFPGRFSGRQFSNSRSEMNVSTLELGDSALYLCASSTSGYTEAFFGQGTRLTVV.